What follows is one T cell receptor (beta chain) and its context. The CDR3 consists of 14 residues. Trimming removed 4 bases from V and 5 bases from J; junction bases left unmatched: 4. Germline V gives CDR1 LNHNV, CDR2 YYDKDF (reference sequence). These data are taken from a study of CD8 T cells in Susac syndrome. The sequenced target, TCR beta, came from blood CD8+ and CD4+ T cells. TEMRA cells were FACS-enriched and CD8+ and CD4+ T cells negatively isolated. Reverse transcription of 0.5 to 1 ug RNA was performed with random hexamers. The amplification used immunoSEQ multiplex PCR on TCR beta CDR3; it spanned 54 Vbeta and 13 Jbeta. TCRdb recomputed calls from the immunoSEQ multiplex PCR reads with MiXCR, one row per CDR3 protein. This table holds about 160,000 distinct CDR3 sequences, approximately 95% found once.

This TCR was sampled from a human donor with multiple sclerosis. Sequences were obtained from CD4+ T cells from PBMCs. The gene calls are TRBV15 and TRBJ2-5; 10 bases line up with TRBD1. Written as DNA, the CDR3 is TGTGCCACCAGCAAGGGACAGGGGACGGAGACCCAGTACTTC. This encodes CATSKGQGTETQYF.